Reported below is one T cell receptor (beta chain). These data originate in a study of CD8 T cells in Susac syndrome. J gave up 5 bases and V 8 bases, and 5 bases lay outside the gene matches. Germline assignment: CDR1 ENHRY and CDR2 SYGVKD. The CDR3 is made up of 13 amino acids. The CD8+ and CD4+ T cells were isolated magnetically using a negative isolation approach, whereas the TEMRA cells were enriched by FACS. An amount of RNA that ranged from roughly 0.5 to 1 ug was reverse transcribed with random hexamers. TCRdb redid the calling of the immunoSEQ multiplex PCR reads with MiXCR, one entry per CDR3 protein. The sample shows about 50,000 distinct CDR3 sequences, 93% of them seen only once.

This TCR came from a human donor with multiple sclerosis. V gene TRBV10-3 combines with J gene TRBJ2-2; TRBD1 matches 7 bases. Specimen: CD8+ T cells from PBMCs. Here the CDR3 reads CAIQGVITGELFF. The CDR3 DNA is TGTGCCATCCAGGGGGTTATTACCGGGGAGCTGTTTTTT.